Below, 2 T cell receptor beta chains from the same sample are listed, as sequenced in a study of shared clonotypes between healthy human individuals. Sequenced by immunoSEQ multiplex PCR; TCRdb stores in-frame clones only, minus some. The data contain around 2.5 million clones, 90% to 95% of them singletons. Sequenced input: naive CD4+ T cells from PBMCs. Subset defined: CD45RA+ positively selected. The source of these receptors is a man aged 18 to 29 in good health. Some clones in this sample may be carry-over from other donors' samples.

This sequence joins TRBV18 and TRBJ2-5, with unresolved D. Germline V CDR1 and CDR2: KGHSH, LQKENI. Trimming left V 4 bases short and J 4 bases short, with 10 bases between. The CDR3 has 13 amino acids. The CDR3 region is CASSQGSVETQYF. The CDR3 bases are TGTGCCAGCTCACAGGGATCGGTAGAGACCCAGTACTTC.

The rearrangement uses TRBV29-1 and TRBJ2-5; D is perhaps TRBD1 (5 bases). CDR3 length: 13 amino acids. Germline CDR1 reads SQVTM; CDR2 reads ANQGSEA. Trimming left V 3 bases short and J 1 base short, with 9 bases between. CDR3 residues: CSVDRQTQETQYF. The CDR3 coding sequence is TGCAGCGTTGATAGACAGACCCAAGAGACCCAGTACTTC.